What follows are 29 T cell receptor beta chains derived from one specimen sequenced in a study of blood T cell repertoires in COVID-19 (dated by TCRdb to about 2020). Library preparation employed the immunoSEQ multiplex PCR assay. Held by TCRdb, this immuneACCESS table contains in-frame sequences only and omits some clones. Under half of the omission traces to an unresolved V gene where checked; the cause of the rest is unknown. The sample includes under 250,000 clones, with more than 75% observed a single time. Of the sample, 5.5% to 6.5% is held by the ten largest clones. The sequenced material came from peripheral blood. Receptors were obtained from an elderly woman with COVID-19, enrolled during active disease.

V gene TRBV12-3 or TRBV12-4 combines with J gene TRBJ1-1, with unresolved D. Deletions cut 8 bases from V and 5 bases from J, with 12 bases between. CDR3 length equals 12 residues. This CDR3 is CASARGRTEAFF. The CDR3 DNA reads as TGTGCCAGCGCCCGAGGGAGGACTGAAGCTTTCTTT.

CDR3 residues: CASSYGGSPPAFF. The CDR3 bases are TGTGCCAGCAGTTATGGGGGGTCCCCCCCAGCTTTCTTT. The rearrangement links TRBV6-5 to TRBJ1-1; D is perhaps TRBD1 (5 bases). CDR1 is MNHEY, CDR2 SVGAGI, per germline. The length of the CDR3 is 13 residues. V shed 3 bases and J shed 10 bases, with 15 bases lying between them.

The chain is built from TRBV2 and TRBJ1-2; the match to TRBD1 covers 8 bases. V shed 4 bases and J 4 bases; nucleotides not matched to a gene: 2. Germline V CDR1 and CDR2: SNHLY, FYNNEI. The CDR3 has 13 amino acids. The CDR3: CASSAQGAYGYTF. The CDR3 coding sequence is TGTGCCAGCAGTGCTCAGGGGGCCTATGGCTACACCTTC.

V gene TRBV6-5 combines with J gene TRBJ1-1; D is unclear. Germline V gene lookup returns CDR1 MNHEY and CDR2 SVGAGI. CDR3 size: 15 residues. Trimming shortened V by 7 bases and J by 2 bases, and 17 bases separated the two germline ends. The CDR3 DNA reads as TGTGCCAGCAAACCTCTAGGGAGGGTTAACACTGAAGCTTTCTTT. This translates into CASKPLGRVNTEAFF.

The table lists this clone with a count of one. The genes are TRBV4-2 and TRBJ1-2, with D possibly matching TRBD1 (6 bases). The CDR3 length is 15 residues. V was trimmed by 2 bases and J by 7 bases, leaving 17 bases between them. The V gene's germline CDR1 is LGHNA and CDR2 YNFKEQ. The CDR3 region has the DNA TGTGCCAGCAGCCAATCAGGGGAGAGGGGATCTGGCTACACCTTC. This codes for CASSQSGERGSGYTF.

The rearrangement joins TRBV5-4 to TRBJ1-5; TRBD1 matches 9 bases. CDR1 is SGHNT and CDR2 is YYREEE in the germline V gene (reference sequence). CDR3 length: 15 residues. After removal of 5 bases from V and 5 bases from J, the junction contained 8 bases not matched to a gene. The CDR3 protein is CASRPRQGGYQPQHF. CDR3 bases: TGTGCCAGCAGACCGAGACAGGGGGGATATCAGCCCCAGCATTTT.

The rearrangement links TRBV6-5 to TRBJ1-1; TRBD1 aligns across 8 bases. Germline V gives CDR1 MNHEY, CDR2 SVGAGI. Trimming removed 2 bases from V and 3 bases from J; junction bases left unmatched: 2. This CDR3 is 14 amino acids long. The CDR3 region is CASSYGQGDTEAFF. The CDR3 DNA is TGTGCCAGCAGTTACGGACAGGGTGACACTGAAGCTTTCTTT.

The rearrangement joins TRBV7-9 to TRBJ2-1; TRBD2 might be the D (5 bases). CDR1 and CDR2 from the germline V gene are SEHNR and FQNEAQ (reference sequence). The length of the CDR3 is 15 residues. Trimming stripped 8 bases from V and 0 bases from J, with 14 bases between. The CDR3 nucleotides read TGTGCCAGCCAGGAGGCCGAAAGCTCCTACAATGAGCAGTTCTTC. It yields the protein CASQEAESSYNEQFF.

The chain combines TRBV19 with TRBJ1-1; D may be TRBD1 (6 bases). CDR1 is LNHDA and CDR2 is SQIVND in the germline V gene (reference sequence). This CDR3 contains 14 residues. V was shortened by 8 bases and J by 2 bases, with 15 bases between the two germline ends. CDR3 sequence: CASQGIGENTEAFF. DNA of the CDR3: TGTGCCAGTCAGGGGATAGGCGAAAACACTGAAGCTTTCTTT.

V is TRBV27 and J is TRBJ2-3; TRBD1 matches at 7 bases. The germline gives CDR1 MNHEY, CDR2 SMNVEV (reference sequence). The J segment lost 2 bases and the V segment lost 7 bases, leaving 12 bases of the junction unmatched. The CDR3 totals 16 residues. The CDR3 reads CASTRQGRGATDTQYF. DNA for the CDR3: TGTGCCAGCACTCGACAGGGAAGGGGTGCCACAGATACGCAGTATTTT.

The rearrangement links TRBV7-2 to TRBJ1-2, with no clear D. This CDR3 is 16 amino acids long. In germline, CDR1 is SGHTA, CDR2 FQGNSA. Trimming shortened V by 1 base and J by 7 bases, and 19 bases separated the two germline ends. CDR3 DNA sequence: TGTGCCAGCAGCTTAGGAGGGCAAGGGAGAGTATCTGGCTACACCTTC. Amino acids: CASSLGGQGRVSGYTF. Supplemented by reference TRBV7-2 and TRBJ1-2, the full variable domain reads GAGVSQSPSNKVTEKGKDVELRCDPISGHTALYWYRQSLGQGLEFLIYFQGNSAPDKSGLPSDRFSAERTGGSVSTLTIQRTQQEDSAVYLCASSLGGQGRVSGYTFGSGTRLTVV.

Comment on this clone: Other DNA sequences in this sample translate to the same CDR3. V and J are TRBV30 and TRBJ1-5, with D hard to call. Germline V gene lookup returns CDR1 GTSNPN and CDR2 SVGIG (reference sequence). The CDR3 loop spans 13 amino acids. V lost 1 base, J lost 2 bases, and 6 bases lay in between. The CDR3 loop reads CAWSGGGNQPQHF. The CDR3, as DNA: TGTGCCTGGAGTGGGGGAGGCAATCAGCCCCAGCATTTT.

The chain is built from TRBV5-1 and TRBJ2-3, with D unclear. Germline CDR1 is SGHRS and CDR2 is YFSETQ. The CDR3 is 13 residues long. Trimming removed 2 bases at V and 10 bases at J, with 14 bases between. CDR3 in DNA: TGCGCCAGCAGCTTATTCGACCCTCAGGCGCAGTATTTT. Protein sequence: CASSLFDPQAQYF. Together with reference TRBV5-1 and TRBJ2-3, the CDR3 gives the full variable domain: KAGVTQTPRYLIKTRGQQVTLSCSPISGHRSVSWYQQTPGQGLQFLFEYFSETQRNKGNFPGRFSGRQFSNSRSEMNVSTLELGDSALYLCASSLFDPQAQYFGPGTRLTVL.

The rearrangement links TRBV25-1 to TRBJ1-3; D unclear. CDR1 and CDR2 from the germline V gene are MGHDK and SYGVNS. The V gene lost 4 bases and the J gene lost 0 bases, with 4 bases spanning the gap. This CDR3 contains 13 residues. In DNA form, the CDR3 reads TGTGCCAGCAGTGTGGCCTCTGGAAACACCATATATTTT. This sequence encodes CASSVASGNTIYF.

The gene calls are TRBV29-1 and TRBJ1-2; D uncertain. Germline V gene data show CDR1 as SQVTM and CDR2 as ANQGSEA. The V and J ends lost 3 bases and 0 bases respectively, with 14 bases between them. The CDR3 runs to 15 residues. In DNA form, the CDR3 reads TGCAGCGTTGATGTGTCAGGCGGGGCTAACTATGGCTACACCTTC. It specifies CSVDVSGGANYGYTF. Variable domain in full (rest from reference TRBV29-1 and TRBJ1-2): SAVISQKPSRDICQRGTSLTIQCQVDSQVTMMFWYRQQPGQSLTLIATANQGSEATYESGFVIDKFPISRPNLTFSTLTVSNMSPEDSSIYLCSVDVSGGANYGYTFGSGTRLTVV.

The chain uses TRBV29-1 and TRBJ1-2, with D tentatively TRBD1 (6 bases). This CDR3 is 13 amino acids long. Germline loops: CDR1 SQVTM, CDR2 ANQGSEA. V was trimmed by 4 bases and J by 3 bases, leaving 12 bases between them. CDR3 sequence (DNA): TGCAGCGTTGTGGTCAGGGGAGACTATGGCTACACCTTC. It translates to CSVVVRGDYGYTF.

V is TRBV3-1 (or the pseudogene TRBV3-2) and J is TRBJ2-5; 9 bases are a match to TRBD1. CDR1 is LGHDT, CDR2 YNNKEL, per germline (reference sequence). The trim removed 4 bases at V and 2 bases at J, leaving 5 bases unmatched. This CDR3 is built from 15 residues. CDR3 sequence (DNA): TGTGCCAGCAGCCGATTAGGGACAGGGCAAGAGACCCAGTACTTC. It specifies CASSRLGTGQETQYF.

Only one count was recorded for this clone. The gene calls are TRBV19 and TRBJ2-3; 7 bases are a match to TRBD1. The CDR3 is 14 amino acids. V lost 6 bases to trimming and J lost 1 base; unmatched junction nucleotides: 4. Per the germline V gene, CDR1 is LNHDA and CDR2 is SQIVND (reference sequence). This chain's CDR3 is CASRVTGGTDTQYF. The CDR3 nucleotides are TGTGCCAGTAGGGTCACAGGGGGCACAGATACGCAGTATTTT.

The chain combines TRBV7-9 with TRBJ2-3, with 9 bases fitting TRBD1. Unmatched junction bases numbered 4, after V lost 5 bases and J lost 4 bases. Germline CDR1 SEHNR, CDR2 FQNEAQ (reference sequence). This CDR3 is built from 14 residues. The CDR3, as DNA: TGTGCCAGCAGCCTAACAGGGGGCGCAGATACGCAGTATTTT. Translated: CASSLTGGADTQYF. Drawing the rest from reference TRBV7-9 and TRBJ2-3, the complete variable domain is DTGVSQNPRHKITKRGQNVTFRCDPISEHNRLYWYRQTLGQGPEFLTYFQNEAQLEKSRLLSDRFSAERPKGSFSTLEIQRTEQGDSAMYLCASSLTGGADTQYFGPGTRLTVL.

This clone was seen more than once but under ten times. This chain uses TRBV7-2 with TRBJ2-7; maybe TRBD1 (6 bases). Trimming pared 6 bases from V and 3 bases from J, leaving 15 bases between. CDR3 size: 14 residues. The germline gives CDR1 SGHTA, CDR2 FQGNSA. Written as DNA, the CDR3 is TGTGCCAGCAGGGCCCGAAACAGGGACTACGAGCAGTACTTC. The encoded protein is CASRARNRDYEQYF.

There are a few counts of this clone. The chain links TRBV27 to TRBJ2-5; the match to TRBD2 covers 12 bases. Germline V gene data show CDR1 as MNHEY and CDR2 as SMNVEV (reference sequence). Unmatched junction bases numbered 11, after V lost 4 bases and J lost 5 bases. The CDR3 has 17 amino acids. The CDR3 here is CASSSLGLAGGKETQYF. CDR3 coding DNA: TGTGCCAGCAGTTCCCTCGGGCTAGCGGGGGGGAAGGAGACCCAGTACTTC.

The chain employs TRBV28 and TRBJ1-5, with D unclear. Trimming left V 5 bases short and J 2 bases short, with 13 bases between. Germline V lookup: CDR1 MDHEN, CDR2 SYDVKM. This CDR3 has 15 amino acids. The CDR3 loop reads CASSPSRIRNQPQHF. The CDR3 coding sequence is TGTGCCAGCAGTCCCTCCAGGATCCGCAATCAGCCCCAGCATTTT.

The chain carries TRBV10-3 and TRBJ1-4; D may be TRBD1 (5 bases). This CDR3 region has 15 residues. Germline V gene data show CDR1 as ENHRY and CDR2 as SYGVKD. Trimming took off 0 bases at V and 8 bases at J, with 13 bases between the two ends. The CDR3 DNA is TGTGCCATCAGTGAGTCCGCGGCCACAGGAGAAAAACTGTTTTTT. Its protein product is CAISESAATGEKLFF.

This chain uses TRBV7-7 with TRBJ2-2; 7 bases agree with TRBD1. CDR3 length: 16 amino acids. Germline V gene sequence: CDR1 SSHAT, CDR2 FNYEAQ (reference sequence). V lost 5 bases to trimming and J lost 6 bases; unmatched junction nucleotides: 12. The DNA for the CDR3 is TGTGCCAGCAGCCCCCAAGGGGGCCCTAGGGCCGGGGAGCTGTTTTTT. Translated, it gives CASSPQGGPRAGELFF.

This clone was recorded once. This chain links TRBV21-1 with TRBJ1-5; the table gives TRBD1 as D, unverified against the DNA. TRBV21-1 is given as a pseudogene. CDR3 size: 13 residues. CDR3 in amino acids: CASITRQYQPQHF. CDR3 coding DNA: TGTGCCAGCATAACCAGGCAATATCAGCCCCAGCATTTT.

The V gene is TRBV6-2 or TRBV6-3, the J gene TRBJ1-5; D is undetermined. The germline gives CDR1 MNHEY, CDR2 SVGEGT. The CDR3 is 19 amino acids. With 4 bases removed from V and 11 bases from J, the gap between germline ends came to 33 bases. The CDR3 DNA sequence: TGTGCCAGCAGTTCGGGAGTCGGGCGACGAGAGACGAATCAATGGGCCCAGCATTTT. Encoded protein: CASSSGVGRRETNQWAQHF.

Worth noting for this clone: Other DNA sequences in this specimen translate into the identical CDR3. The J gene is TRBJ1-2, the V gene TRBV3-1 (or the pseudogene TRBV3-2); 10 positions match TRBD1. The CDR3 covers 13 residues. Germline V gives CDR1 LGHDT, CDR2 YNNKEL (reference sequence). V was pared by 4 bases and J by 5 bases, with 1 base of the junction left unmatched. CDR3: CASSLGQGYGYTF. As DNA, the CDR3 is TGTGCCAGCAGCCTGGGACAGGGGTATGGCTACACCTTC.

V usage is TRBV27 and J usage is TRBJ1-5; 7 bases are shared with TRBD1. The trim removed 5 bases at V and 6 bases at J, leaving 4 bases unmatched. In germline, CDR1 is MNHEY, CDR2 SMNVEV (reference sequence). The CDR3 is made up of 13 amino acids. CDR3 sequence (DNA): TGTGCCAGCAGTGACAGGGTAGGTCAGCCCCAGCATTTT. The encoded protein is CASSDRVGQPQHF.

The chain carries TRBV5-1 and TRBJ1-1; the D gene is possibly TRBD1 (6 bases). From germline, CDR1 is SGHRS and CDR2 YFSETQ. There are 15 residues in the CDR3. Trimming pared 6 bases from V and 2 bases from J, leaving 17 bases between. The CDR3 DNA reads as TGCGCCAGCAAGCTAGCGGGGGGCTACAACACTGAAGCTTTCTTT. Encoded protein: CASKLAGGYNTEAFF.